This T cell receptor (beta chain) is from a study of blood T cell repertoires in COVID-19. Study-wide background: Acute-phase and convalescent COVID-19 samples originated in the United States, Italy and Spain. From T cells, B-cell-depleted T cells, or PBMCs came the material, which was cDNA or gDNA.

Original processing notes: Cell counts per sample came from amplifying reference gene primers. Profiling relied on immunoSEQ multiplex PCR, and the TCRdb table lists in-frame clones only, not all of them. V and J calls and clone size are as listed in that table; D and trimming were resolved from the DNA. The data contain 130,000 to 150,000 clones, more than 70% of them singletons. The CDR3 spans 17 residues. The junction had 8 bases not matched to a gene; V was cut back by 4 bases and J by 0 bases. Germline assignment: CDR1 SEHNR and CDR2 FQNEAQ (reference sequence). The receptor was isolated from a human donor in a cohort sampled during active COVID-19. The sequencing sample was made of peripheral blood. The chain links TRBV7-9 to TRBJ1-2, with TRBD1 identical over 10 bases. The chain's CDR3 is CASSSPGTGDANYGYTF. CDR3 nucleotide sequence: TGTGCCAGCAGCTCGCCCGGGACAGGGGATGCTAACTATGGCTACACCTTC.